This T cell receptor (beta chain) appears in the sequencing data of a study of cytomegalovirus exposure and HLA in healthy donors. Across the study: The 95 to 150 validation repertoires were produced on the same platform as the roughly 660 repertoires of the first cohort. This was reported in a later analysis.

This clone showed up just once. Its specificity is unknown. Study-level findings and limits: Clusters of TCRs from the first cohort tended to co-occur in the 120 or so validation repertoires (as a later analysis found). The study found most TCR sequences rare, yet found some public TCRs in many donors.

The data were produced by immunoSEQ multiplex PCR, yet TCRdb's version contains in-frame clones alone and is incomplete. The table records about 60,000 clones, 80% to 95% of them present only once. Germline loops: CDR1 SGHTA, CDR2 FQGNSA. The CDR3 length is 13 residues. With 3 bases removed from V and 9 bases from J, the gap between germline ends came to 12 bases. The donors were part of the validation cohort, which consisted of about 120 subjects and was separate from the first cohort of 666 subjects. The sequence was obtained from a woman aged 18 to 35 in good health and CMV-seronegative. The sample was PBMCs. The V call is TRBV7-2, the J call TRBJ2-1; TRBD1 is a possible D gene (6 bases). The CDR3 nucleotides read TGTGCCAGCAGCTTGCACAGGGATTCTGAGCAGTTCTTC. Translation: CASSLHRDSEQFF. The full variable domain, completed using reference TRBV7-2 and TRBJ2-1, is GAGVSQSPSNKVTEKGKDVELRCDPISGHTALYWYRQSLGQGLEFLIYFQGNSAPDKSGLPSDRFSAERTGGSVSTLTIQRTQQEDSAVYLCASSLHRDSEQFFGPGTRLTVL.